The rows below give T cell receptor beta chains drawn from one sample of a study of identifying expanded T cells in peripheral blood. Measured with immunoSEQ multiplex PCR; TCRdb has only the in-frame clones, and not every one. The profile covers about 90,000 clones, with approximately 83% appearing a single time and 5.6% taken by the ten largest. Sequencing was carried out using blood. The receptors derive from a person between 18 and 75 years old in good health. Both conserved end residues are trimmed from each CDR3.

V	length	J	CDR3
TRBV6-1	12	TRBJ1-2	ASRERQGLYGYT
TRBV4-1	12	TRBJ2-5	ASSQVGGWETQY
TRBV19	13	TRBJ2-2	ASSIVDRGTGELF
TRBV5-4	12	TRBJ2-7	ASSYSGRSYEQY
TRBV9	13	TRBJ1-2	ASSVGLSGKYGYT
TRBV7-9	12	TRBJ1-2	ASSNDGWGKRYT
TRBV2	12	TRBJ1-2	ASTTDRGYYGYT
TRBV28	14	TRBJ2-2	ASSVTGVADTGELF
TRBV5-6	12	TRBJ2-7	ASSLGQGIWEQY
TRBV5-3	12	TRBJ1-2	ARGRSDPENGYT
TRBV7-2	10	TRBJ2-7	ASSLDPYEQY
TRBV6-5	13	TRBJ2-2	ASSSPGPLTGELF
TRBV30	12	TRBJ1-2	AWSVLGRGYGYT
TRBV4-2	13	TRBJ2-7	ASSQDRGPTYEQY
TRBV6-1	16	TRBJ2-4	ASSEALKGVWAKNIQY
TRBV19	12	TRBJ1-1	ASSSPGTDGKAF
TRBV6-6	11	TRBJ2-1	ASSSSGVYEQF
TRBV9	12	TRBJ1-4	ASSVGQTNEKLF
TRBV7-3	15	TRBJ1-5	ASSSSQDRCSAQPQH
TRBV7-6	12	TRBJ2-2	ASSLGEGTGELF
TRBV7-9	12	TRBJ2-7	ASSLTGTGQEQY
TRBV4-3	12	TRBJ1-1	ASSAEVLNTEAF
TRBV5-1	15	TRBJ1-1	ASSQGSFGGENTEAF
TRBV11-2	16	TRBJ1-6	ASSFWAERGPKNSPLH
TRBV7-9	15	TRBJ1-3	ASSLAESTVSGNTIY
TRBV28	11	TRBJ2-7	ASSSGQLGEQY
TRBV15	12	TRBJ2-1	ATSFGTAYNEQF
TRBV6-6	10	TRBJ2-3	ASSPSLDTQY
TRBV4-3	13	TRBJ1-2	ASSQDFTPNYGYT
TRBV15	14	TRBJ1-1	ATSRVLRTAITEAF
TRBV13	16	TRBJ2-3	ASSLKGEERGGTDTQY
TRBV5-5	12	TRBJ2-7	ASSFNSGTYEQY
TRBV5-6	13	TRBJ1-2	ASSSTGTANYGYT
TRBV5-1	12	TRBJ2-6	ASGYPPPANVLT
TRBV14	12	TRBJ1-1	ASSLRGDRAEAF
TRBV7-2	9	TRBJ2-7	ASGFAYEQY